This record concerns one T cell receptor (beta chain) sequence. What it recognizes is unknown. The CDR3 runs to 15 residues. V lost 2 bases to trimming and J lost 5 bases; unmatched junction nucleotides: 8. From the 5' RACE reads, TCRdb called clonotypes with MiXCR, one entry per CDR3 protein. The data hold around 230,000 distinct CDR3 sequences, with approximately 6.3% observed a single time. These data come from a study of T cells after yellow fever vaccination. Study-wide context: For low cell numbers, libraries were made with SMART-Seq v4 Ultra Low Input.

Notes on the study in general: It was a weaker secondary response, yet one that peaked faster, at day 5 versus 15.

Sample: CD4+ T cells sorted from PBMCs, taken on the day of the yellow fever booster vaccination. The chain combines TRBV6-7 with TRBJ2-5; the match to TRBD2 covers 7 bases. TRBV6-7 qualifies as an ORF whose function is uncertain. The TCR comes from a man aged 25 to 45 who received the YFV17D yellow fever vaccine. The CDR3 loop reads CASSYPRESSETQYF. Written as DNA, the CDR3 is TGTGCCAGCAGTTACCCGCGGGAGTCTAGCGAGACCCAGTACTTC.